This TCR beta chain was recovered during a study of glioma-infiltrating T cells (dated by TCRdb to the mid-2010s). For the wider study: The study sequenced TCR alpha- and beta-chain repertoires from glioma tissue, from non-neoplastic brain tissue and from matched peripheral blood mononuclear cells. The paired cohort comprised three low-grade glioma patients, several primary glioblastoma patients and three non-glioma patients contributing non-neoplastic brain tissue. Each tissue-infiltrating repertoire was compared with the same patient's peripheral blood repertoire to measure divergence between tissue and blood T-cell populations.

In the germline V gene (reference sequence), CDR1 corresponds to DFQATT and CDR2 to SNEGSKA. The CDR3 has 16 amino acids, counting the end cysteine and phenylalanine. Only CDR3 DNA is held: 48 bases, read in frame from base 1. Trimmed from V: 0 bases; trimmed from J: 3 bases; junction bases lacking a gene match: 10. Overall study outcomes, separate from this receptor: Very few CDR3 sequences were shared between tissue and blood, attributed to high CDR3 diversity and limited sampling. VJ-independent divergence between tissue and blood was found to be below expectation in non-neoplastic patients but above expectation in all gliomas, particularly low-grade gliomas. Group comparisons rested on small numbers: three non-neoplastic, three low-grade glioma and 7 or 8 glioblastoma patients.

The iRepertoire nested amplicon-rescue multiplex PCR (arm-PCR) platform was used to amplify TCR alpha and beta CDR3 regions from RNA. The input for one-step reverse transcription and amplification was roughly 100-450 ng of either tissue mRNA or PBMC total RNA. After bead purification, a secondary multiplex PCR added Illumina adapters, and libraries were gel-purified between 200 and 400 bp. The libraries contained internal 6-nucleotide barcodes that were used for demultiplexing. Sequencing of the libraries was done on an Illumina MiSeq using 2x220 or 2x250 nucleotide paired-end reads. The published analysis was carried out like this. Paired reads were merged with FLASH 1.2.11 and aligned to the GRCh37 human genome with BWA-MEM before extracting TRA and TRB reads. V and J assignment used an IMGT-derived reference of cassette sequences and CDR3 motifs that included pseudogenes. Reads were translated in three frames, and productive CDR3s were defined by a C…FGXG motif without stop codons. Unique combinations of V-J cassette pair and CDR3 amino acid sequence were defined as clonotypes. Reads were filtered by Hamming distance, with the threshold set by the sequence error rate of each sample in mapped regions. The public sequencing data were trimmed at Q25 with fastp and processed into clonotypes with MiXCR by TCRdb, which kept only in-frame beta chains. Every distinct CDR3 protein forms one entry, paired with its most common genes and DNA. In this record, the V and J calls reflect TCRdb's handling and not the investigators' own analysis. The sample table shows about 200,000 distinct CDR3 sequences, and roughly a third are seen once. The ten largest clones represent just over 20% of the sample.

There are many counts of this clonotype. Its antigen is currently not known. Per-base quality was not reported, and no clone a single base away is much larger than it. The chain links TRBV20-1 with TRBJ2-7; 8 bases in between match TRBD1. The clonotype was recovered from a human donor with low-grade glioma or glioblastoma, undergoing nonglioma brain surgery, or in good health (not recorded which). The material sequenced was glioma tissue, nonneoplastic brain tissue, or PBMCs (not recorded which). The DNA reads as follows: TGCAGTGCTAGAGATGAGTATGGACAGGGATACTACGAGCAGTACTTC. Translated, this gives CSARDEYGQGYYEQYF.